The 14 T cell receptor beta chains given below trace back to one sample, sequenced in a study of cytomegalovirus exposure and HLA in healthy donors (dated by TCRdb to 2015 to 2018). The library was built by means of the immunoSEQ multiplex PCR assay. For the multiplex PCR, a mixture combining 60 forward primers for TCR Vbeta segments and 13 reverse primers for TCR Jbeta segments was used. TCRdb provides this immuneACCESS table in a form limited to in-frame rearrangements. Some clones are lacking; in checked studies, under half of them reflect an unresolved V gene, and why the rest are absent is not known. In all, the sample holds about 130,000 clones, and approximately 9% of those were seen once. The top ten hold approximately 7.5% of the sample. Sequenced input: PBMCs. The receptors were gathered from a middle-aged woman in good health and CMV-seropositive.

V and J are TRBV13 and TRBJ2-1, with 7 bases identical to TRBD1. The CDR3 sequence is 15 residues long. Germline V CDR1 and CDR2: PRHDT, FYEKMQ (reference sequence). The junction had 2 bases not matched to a gene; V was cut back by 3 bases and J by 0 bases. This CDR3 reads CASSFDRVSYNEQFF. For the CDR3, the DNA is TGTGCCAGCAGCTTCGACAGGGTCTCCTACAATGAGCAGTTCTTC.

The table lists this clone with a few counts. The CDR3 sequence is CASSSPGAGGYTF. CDR3 bases: TGTGCCAGCAGTTCCCCAGGGGCCGGGGGCTACACCTTC. This chain links TRBV6-1 with TRBJ1-2; weak D call: TRBD1 (6 bases). Per germline, CDR1 MNHNS and CDR2 SASEGT. Trimming took 5 bases from V and 8 from J, leaving 15 bases between them. The length of the CDR3 is 13 residues.

There are a few counts of this clone. The chain combines TRBV7-9 with TRBJ2-1; D may be TRBD1 (6 bases). V was pared by 7 bases and J by 9 bases, with 16 bases between. Germline values: CDR1 SEHNR, CDR2 FQNEAQ (reference sequence). The CDR3 extends over 13 amino acids. The CDR3 region is CASKRNEGGEQFF. The CDR3 nucleotides are TGTGCCAGCAAAAGAAATGAAGGGGGTGAGCAGTTCTTC.

This clone showed up just a few times. The genes are TRBV5-1 and TRBJ2-3; a weak D match, TRBD1 (5 bases). The CDR3 contains 16 residues. V was trimmed by 5 bases and J by 3 bases, leaving 19 bases between them. The germline V gene has CDR1 SGHRS and CDR2 YFSETQ. CDR3 sequence: CASRSPGYSPTDTQYF. The DNA for the CDR3 is TGCGCCAGCAGGTCCCCAGGGTATAGTCCTACAGATACGCAGTATTTT.

The J gene is TRBJ1-6, the V gene TRBV5-1, with TRBD1 matching 9 bases. The CDR3 is made up of 16 amino acids. Germline loops: CDR1 SGHRS, CDR2 YFSETQ. Trimming at V came to 1 base and at J to 10 bases, leaving 9 bases not matched to a gene. In nucleotides, the CDR3 is TGCGCCAGCAGCTTGAGTGGGGGACAGGGAGGATCACCCCTCCACTTT. Amino acids: CASSLSGGQGGSPLHF.

The chain couples TRBV7-2 to TRBJ1-2; 7 nucleotides match TRBD1. V was pared by 3 bases and J by 2 bases, with 3 bases of the junction left unmatched. The length of the CDR3 is 14 residues. Germline V lookup: CDR1 SGHTA, CDR2 FQGNSA. The CDR3, as DNA: TGTGCCAGCAGCTTTGACAGGGAAAACTATGGCTACACCTTC. Protein product: CASSFDRENYGYTF.

This clone showed up just a few times. The V gene is TRBV6-1, the J gene TRBJ1-1; 7 bases agree with TRBD1. The CDR3 length is 13 residues. Germline CDR1 and CDR2: MNHNS and SASEGT. V trimming: 6 bases; J trimming: 6 bases; junction bases outside the gene matches: 7. CDR3 sequence (DNA): TGTGCCAGCAGCGAGACAGGGTTCTCTGAAGCTTTCTTT. Protein: CASSETGFSEAFF.

This chain links TRBV4-2 with TRBJ2-3; possibly TRBD2 for D (6 bases). Germline CDR1 LGHNA, CDR2 YNFKEQ. The CDR3 spans 15 residues. V was clipped by 1 base and J by 7 bases, with 15 bases between them. CDR3 protein: CASSQGRDPSYTQYF. For the CDR3, the DNA is TGTGCCAGCAGCCAAGGGCGGGATCCCTCGTATACGCAGTATTTT.

This clone has a handful of counts. The gene calls are TRBV6-1 and TRBJ1-1; weak D call: TRBD1 (6 bases). The CDR3 extends over 15 amino acids. Germline V lookup: CDR1 MNHNS, CDR2 SASEGT. Trimming took 7 bases from V and 5 from J, leaving 20 bases between them. The CDR3 nucleotides are TGTGCCAGCATTGACTTCCCCATAGGGGGTACTGAAGCTTTCTTT. Translation: CASIDFPIGGTEAFF.

This clone was observed a handful of times. This chain connects TRBV19 to TRBJ1-2; 10 bases align to TRBD1. V shed 7 bases and J 7 bases; nucleotides not matched to a gene: 6. Germline-derived CDR1 and CDR2 are LNHDA and SQIVND (reference sequence). CDR3 length: 13 amino acids. This CDR3 reads CASIGDRGGGYTF. CDR3 sequence (DNA): TGTGCCAGTATTGGGGACAGGGGAGGTGGCTACACCTTC.

This clone was found a few times. The gene calls are TRBV2 and TRBJ1-2, with 7 nucleotides matching TRBD1. The V gene end was trimmed by 0 bases and the J gene end by 3 bases; junction bases not matched to a gene: 4. The CDR3 runs to 15 residues. The V gene's germline CDR1 is SNHLY and CDR2 FYNNEI. The CDR3 bases are TGTGCCAGCAGTGAAGCAGGGGGCGTCTACTATGGCTACACCTTC. It yields the protein CASSEAGGVYYGYTF.

This clone was counted only a few times. This chain links TRBV5-1 with TRBJ2-3; 7 nucleotides match TRBD1. Germline lookup yields CDR1 SGHRS and CDR2 YFSETQ. This CDR3 is 15 amino acids long. After removal of 5 bases from V and 6 bases from J, the junction contained 12 bases not matched to a gene. The CDR3 DNA reads TGCGCCAGCAGACCTACAGGGGTGGGTTGGGATACGCAGTATTTT. Its protein is CASRPTGVGWDTQYF.

In this sample, this clone turned up many times. This CDR3 is CASSLVGTGRGETQYF. The CDR3 DNA reads TGTGCCAGCAGCTTAGTCGGGACAGGGAGAGGGGAGACCCAGTACTTC. This sequence joins TRBV11-2 and TRBJ2-5; 9 nucleotides agree with TRBD1. The CDR3 consists of 16 residues. Trimming cost V 1 base and J 5 bases; bases outside gene matches: 8. Germline CDR1 and CDR2: SGHAT and FQNNGV.

This clone turned up a few times. The V call is TRBV14, the J call TRBJ2-1; 11 bases map to TRBD1. CDR1 SGHDN and CDR2 FVKESK come from the germline V gene. The CDR3 is 16 amino acids. V trimming: 0 bases; J trimming: 5 bases; junction bases outside the gene matches: 3. The CDR3 DNA reads TGTGCCAGCAGCCAAGAGGCGGGACAGGGGGACAATGAGCAGTTCTTC. Its protein product is CASSQEAGQGDNEQFF.